This TCR beta chain was retrieved from a study of blood T cell repertoires in COVID-19. V trimming: 4 bases; J trimming: 4 bases; junction bases outside the gene matches: 6. Germline V gene data show CDR1 as MDHEN and CDR2 as SYDVKM. The length of the CDR3 is 14 residues. Here immunoSEQ multiplex PCR was the method, and the copy in TCRdb shows in-frame clones only, minus some. The table lists a few hundred thousand clones, approximately 85% of them singletons. The TCR comes from a human donor with COVID-19, enrolled during active disease. The donor label of this sample is uncertain. The specimen sequenced was peripheral blood. The chain carries TRBV28 and TRBJ1-2, with 7 bases matching TRBD1. The CDR3, as DNA: TGTGCCAGCAGTTATAGGGGGCGACGCTATGGCTACACCTTC. The encoded protein is CASSYRGRRYGYTF.